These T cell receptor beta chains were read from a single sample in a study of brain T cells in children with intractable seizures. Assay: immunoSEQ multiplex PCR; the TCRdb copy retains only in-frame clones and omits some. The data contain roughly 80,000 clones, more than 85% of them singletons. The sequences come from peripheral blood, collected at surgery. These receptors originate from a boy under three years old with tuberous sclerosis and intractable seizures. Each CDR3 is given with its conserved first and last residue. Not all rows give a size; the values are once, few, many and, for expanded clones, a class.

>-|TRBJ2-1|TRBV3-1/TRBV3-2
CASSLSGRDHNEQFF
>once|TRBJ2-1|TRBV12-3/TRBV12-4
CASSLKGDEQFF
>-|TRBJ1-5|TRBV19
CASSIVKNQPQHF
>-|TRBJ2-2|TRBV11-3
CASSLDPGGYGTGELFF
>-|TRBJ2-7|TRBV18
CASSPRDRGTSEQYF
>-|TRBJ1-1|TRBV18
CASSFPRGQNTEAFF
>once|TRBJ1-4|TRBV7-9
CASSSFGQGDEKLFF
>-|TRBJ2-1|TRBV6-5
CASSFGGEQFF
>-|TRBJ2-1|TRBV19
CASSISGADEQFF
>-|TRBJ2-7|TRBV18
CASSPPGLASYEQYF
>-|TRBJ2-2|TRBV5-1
CASSLQGTGELFF
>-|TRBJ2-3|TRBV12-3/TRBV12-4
CASSLDTQYF
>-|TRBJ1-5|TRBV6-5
CASSPGQEYQPQHF
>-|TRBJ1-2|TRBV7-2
CASSFPGRGQVGYTF
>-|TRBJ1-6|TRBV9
CASSRTGSANSPLHF
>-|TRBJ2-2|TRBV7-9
CASSLEGGELFF
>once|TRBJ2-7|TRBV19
CASERTGEDHEQYF
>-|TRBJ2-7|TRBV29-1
CSVVFHEQYF
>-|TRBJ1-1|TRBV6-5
CASSRGEMNTEAFF
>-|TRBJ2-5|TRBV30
CAWRPGFGSFGETQYF
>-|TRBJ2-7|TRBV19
CASSILGDHEQYF
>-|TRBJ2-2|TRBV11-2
CASNLLEGGNTGELFF
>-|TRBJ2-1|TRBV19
CASSPKAVGNEQFF
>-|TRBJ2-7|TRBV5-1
CASSSEGGYSLLDNF
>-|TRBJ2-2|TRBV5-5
CASSSLGLAGYTGELFF
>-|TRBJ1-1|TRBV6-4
CASSLGQNTEAFF
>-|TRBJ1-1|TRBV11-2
CASSFVKTEAFF
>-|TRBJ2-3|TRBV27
CASKLPGGYHTQYF
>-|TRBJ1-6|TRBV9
CASSVVVWGQGSHNSPLHF
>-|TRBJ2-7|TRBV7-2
CASSLTSGTGNEQYF
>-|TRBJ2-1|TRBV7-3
CASSFGGKEQFF
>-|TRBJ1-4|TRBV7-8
CASSLLSVREKLFF
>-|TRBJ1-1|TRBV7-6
CASRQTDRGTEAFF
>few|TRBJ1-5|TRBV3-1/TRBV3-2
CASSGQHSNQPQHF
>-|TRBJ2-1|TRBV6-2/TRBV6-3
CASSLRGASINEQFF
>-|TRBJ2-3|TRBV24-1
CATSEPTGVLGTDTQYF
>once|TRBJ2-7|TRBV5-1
CASSPGASLEQYF